Each of the 7 T cell receptor beta chains below was sequenced from the same sample in a study of T cells in Graves' hyperthyroidism and ophthalmopathy. Researchers amplified the TCR beta CDR3 regions from RNA transcripts. Initially, a first-round RT-PCR of the TCR CDR3 employed the HTBI primer set. A single record per CDR3 protein comes from TCRdb applying MiXCR to the multiplex PCR reads. The sample holds 690,000 or so distinct CDR3 sequences; 15% to 20% are singletons and the top ten take over 15%. Source material: blood. The receptors stem from a woman aged 45-65 years with Graves' hyperthyroidism that later progressed to Graves' ophthalmopathy.

This clonotype has just a few counts. The gene calls are TRBV3-1 and TRBJ2-3; no definite D call. Trimming took 0 bases from V and 7 from J, leaving 17 bases between them. Germline values: CDR1 LGHDT, CDR2 YNNKEL (reference sequence). This CDR3 has 16 residues. CDR3: CASSQDRNGGVNTQYF. The CDR3 DNA is TGTGCCAGCAGCCAAGATCGAAATGGCGGTGTGAATACGCAGTATTTT.

This clonotype has ten or more counts. This chain connects TRBV5-1 to TRBJ2-3; TRBD1 is a possible D gene (6 bases). Germline V gene data show CDR1 as SGHRS and CDR2 as YFSETQ. Deletions cut 4 bases from V and 2 bases from J, with 14 bases between. The CDR3 runs to 15 residues. CDR3 loop: CASSPGQSVTDTQYF. In DNA form, the CDR3 reads TGCGCCAGCAGCCCTGGACAGTCTGTCACAGATACGCAGTATTTT.

The rearrangement joins TRBV24-1 to TRBJ2-2, with D tentatively TRBD2 (5 bases). The CDR3 sequence is 13 residues long. Germline V lookup: CDR1 KGHDR, CDR2 SFDVKD. The germline V and J ends were trimmed by 5 bases and 8 bases, with 11 bases remaining between them. CDR3 in amino acids: CATSGARGGELFF. The CDR3 region has the DNA TGTGCCACCAGTGGGGCCCGCGGGGGGGAGCTGTTTTTT.

This clonotype was picked up a small number of times. V gene TRBV30 combines with J gene TRBJ1-6; TRBD1 might be the D (5 bases). The CDR3 sequence is 15 residues long. Trimming removed 1 base from V and 7 bases from J, with 14 bases in between. Germline V gives CDR1 GTSNPN, CDR2 SVGIG (reference sequence). The CDR3 coding sequence is TGTGCCTGGAGTGCCCCGCCAGGGTGGAATTCACCCCTCCACTTT. Residues: CAWSAPPGWNSPLHF.

This clonotype was found many times. The genes are TRBV30 and TRBJ2-7, with D unresolved. V dropped 2 bases and J dropped 3 bases, with 5 bases sitting between them. The CDR3 is 11 residues long. Germline V gives CDR1 GTSNPN, CDR2 SVGIG (reference sequence). The CDR3 loop is CAWSTYYEQYF. For the CDR3, the DNA is TGTGCCTGGAGTACGTACTACGAGCAGTACTTC. Full variable domain (missing parts from reference TRBV30 and TRBJ2-7): SQTIHQWPATLVQPVGSPLSLECTVEGTSNPNLYWYRQAAGRGLQLLFYSVGIGQISSEVPQNLSASRPQDRQFILSSKKLLLSDSGFYLCAWSTYYEQYFGPGTRLTVT.

This clonotype was picked up a small number of times. This chain links TRBV10-3 with TRBJ1-1; 7 bases match TRBD1. Germline assignment: CDR1 ENHRY and CDR2 SYGVKD. With 6 bases clipped from V and 3 bases from J, the junction kept 10 bases outside the gene matches. The length of the CDR3 is 15 residues. The CDR3 reads CAIRSGGAKDTEAFF. Here the CDR3 DNA reads TGTGCCATCAGGTCAGGGGGGGCGAAGGACACTGAAGCTTTCTTT.

This clonotype was seen at least ten times. The CDR3 loop is CASSLVPGYEQFF. For the CDR3, the DNA is TGTGCCAGCAGCTTGGTCCCAGGGTATGAGCAGTTCTTC. J is TRBJ2-1 and V is TRBV5-4; TRBD1 is a possible D gene (5 bases). This CDR3 has 13 amino acids. Trimming removed 0 bases at V and 8 bases at J, with 9 bases between. CDR1 SGHNT and CDR2 YYREEE come from the germline V gene (reference sequence). Combining the CDR3 with reference TRBV5-4 and TRBJ2-1 gives the whole variable domain ETGVTQSPTHLIKTRGQQVTLRCSSQSGHNTVSWYQQALGQGPQFIFQYYREEENGRGNFPPRFSGLQFPNYSSELNVNALELDDSALYLCASSLVPGYEQFFGPGTRLTVL.